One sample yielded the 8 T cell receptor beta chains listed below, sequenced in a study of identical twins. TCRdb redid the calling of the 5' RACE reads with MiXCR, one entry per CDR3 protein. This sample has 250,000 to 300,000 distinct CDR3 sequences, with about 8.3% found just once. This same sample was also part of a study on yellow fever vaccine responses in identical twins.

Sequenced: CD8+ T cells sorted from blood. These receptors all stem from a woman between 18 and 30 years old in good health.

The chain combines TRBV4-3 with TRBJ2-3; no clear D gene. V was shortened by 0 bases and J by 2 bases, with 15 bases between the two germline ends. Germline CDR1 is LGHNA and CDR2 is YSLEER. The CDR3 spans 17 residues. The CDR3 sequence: CASSQENFREYTDTQYF. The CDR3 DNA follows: TGCGCCAGCAGCCAAGAAAACTTCCGAGAATACACAGATACGCAGTATTTT.

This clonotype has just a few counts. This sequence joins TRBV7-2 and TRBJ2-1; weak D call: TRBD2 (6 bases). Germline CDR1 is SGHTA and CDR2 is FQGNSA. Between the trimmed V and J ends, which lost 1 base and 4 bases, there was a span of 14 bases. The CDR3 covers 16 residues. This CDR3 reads CASSLVEGSGYNEQFF. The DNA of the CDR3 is TGTGCCAGCAGCTTAGTGGAGGGTTCGGGTTACAATGAGCAGTTCTTC.

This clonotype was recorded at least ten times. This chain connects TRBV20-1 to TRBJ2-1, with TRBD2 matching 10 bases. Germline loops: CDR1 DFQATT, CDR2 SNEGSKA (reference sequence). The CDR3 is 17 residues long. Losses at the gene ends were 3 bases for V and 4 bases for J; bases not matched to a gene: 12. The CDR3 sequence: CSASPPLAGAAYNEQFF. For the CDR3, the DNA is TGCAGTGCTAGCCCCCCCCTAGCGGGAGCTGCGTACAATGAGCAGTTCTTC.

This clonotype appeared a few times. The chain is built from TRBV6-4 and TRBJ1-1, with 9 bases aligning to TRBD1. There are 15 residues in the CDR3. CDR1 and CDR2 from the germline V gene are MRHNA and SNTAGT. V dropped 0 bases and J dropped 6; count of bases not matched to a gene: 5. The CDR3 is CASSDSRDRAAEAFF. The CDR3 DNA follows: TGTGCCAGCAGTGACTCCCGGGACAGGGCGGCTGAAGCTTTCTTT.

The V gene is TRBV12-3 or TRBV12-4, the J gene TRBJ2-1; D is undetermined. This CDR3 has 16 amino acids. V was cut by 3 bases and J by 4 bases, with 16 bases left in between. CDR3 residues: CASSFSINWEYNEQFF. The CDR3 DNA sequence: TGTGCCAGCAGTTTTTCTATTAACTGGGAATACAATGAGCAGTTCTTC.

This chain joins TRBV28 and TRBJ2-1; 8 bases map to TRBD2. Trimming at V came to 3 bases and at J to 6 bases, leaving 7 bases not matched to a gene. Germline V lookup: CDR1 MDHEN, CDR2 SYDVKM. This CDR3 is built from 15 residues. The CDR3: CASSFPGLASNEQFF. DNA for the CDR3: TGTGCCAGCAGTTTTCCCGGACTAGCAAGCAATGAGCAGTTCTTC.

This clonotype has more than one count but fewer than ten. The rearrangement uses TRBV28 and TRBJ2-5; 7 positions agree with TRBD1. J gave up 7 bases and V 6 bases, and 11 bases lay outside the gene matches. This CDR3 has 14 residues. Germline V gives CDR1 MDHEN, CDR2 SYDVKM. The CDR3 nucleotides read TGTGCCAGCAGACCTGGACAGGAATGGAGGACCCAGTACTTC. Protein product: CASRPGQEWRTQYF. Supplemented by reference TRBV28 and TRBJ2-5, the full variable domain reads DVKVTQSSRYLVKRTGEKVFLECVQDMDHENMFWYRQDPGLGLRLIYFSYDVKMKEKGDIPEGYSVSREKKERFSLILESASTNQTSMYLCASRPGQEWRTQYFGPGTRLLVL.

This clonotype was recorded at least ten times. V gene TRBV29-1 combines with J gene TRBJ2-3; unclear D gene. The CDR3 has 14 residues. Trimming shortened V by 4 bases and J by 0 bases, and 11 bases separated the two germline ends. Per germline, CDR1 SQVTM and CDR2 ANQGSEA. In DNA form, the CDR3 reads TGCAGCGTTGGGGTTCAGCCTAGCACAGATACGCAGTATTTT. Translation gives CSVGVQPSTDTQYF.